Here is one TCR beta chain with its context. A read error may account for a junction end that differs from germline. This entry is derived from a study of blood T cell repertoires in COVID-19. In the study overall: Sample material is recorded as cDNA or gDNA derived from T cells, B-cell-depleted T cells, or PBMCs.

Methods used by the authors: It was from reference gene primer amplification that nucleated cell counts were estimated. Sequencing was performed with immunoSEQ multiplex PCR; in TCRdb, only in-frame clones are kept and a portion is missing. The V and J calls and clone size come from that table; D and trimming were worked out from the DNA. The table lists about 190,000 clones, about four fifths of them singletons. CDR1 is SSHAT, CDR2 FNYEAQ, per germline (reference sequence). CDR3 size: 14 residues. Specimen: PBMCs or T cells enriched from blood (not recorded which). This chain uses TRBV7-7 with TRBJ2-7, with D perhaps matching TRBD2 (5 bases). This clonotype originated in a woman aged 30 to 39 who had recovered from COVID-19. The CDR3 protein is CASSLGSENYEQYF. The DNA of the CDR3 is TGTGCTAGCAGCTTAGGGAGCGAAAACTACGAGCAGTACTTC.